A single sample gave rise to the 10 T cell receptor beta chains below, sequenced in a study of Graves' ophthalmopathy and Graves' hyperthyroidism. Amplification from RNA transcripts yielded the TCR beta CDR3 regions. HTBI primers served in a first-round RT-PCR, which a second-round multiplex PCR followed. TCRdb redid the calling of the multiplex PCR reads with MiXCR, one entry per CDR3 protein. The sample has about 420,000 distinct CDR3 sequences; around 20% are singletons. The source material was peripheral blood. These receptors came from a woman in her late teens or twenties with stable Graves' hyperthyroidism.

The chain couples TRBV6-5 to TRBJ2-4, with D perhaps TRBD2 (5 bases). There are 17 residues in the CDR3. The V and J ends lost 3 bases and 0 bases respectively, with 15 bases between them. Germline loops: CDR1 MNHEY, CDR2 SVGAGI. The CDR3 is CASSYFVFRGAKNIQYF. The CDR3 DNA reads TGTGCCAGCAGTTATTTTGTCTTCCGGGGAGCCAAAAACATTCAGTACTTC.

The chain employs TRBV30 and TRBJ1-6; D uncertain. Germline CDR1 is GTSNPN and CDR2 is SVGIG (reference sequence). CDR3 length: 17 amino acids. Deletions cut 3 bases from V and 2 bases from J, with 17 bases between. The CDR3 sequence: CAWSQDGYITYNSPLHF. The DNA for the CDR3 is TGTGCCTGGAGCCAGGACGGCTATATCACCTATAATTCACCCCTCCACTTT.

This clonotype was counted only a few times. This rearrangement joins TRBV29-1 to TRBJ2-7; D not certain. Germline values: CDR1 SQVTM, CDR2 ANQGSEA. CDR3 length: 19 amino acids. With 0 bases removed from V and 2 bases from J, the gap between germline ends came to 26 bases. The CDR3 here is CSVEELKGGNRWNAYEQYF. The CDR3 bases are TGCAGCGTTGAAGAGTTAAAGGGCGGCAATAGGTGGAATGCCTACGAGCAGTACTTC.

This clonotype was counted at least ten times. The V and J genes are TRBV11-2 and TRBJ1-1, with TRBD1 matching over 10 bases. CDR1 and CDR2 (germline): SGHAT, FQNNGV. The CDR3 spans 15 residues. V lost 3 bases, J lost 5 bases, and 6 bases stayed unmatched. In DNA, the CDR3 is TGTGCCAGCAGCTTCTCCGGGACAGGGGTGACTGAAGCTTTCTTT. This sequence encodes CASSFSGTGVTEAFF. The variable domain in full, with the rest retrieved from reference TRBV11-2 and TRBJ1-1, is EAGVAQSPRYKIIEKRQSVAFWCNPISGHATLYWYQQILGQGPKLLIQFQNNGVVDDSQLPKDRFSAERLKGVDSTLKIQPAKLEDSAVYLCASSFSGTGVTEAFFGQGTRLTVV.

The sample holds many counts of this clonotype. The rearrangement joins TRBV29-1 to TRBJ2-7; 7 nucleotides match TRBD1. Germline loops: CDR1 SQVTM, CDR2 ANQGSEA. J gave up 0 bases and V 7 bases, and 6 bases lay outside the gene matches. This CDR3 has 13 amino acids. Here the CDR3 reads CSANRGPSYEQYF. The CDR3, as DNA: TGCAGCGCAAACAGGGGTCCCTCCTACGAGCAGTACTTC.

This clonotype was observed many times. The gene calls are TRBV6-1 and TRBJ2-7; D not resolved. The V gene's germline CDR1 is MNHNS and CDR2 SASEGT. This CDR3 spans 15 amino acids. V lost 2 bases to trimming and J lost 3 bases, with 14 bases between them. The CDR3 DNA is TGTGCCAGCAGTGAACATGTAGTCCTGAACTACGAGCAGTACTTC. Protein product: CASSEHVVLNYEQYF.

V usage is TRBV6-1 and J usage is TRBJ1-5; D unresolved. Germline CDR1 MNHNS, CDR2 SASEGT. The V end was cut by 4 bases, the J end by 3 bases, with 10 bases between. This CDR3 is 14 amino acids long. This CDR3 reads CASSGRALNQPQHF. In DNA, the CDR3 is TGTGCCAGCAGTGGCCGGGCCCTCAATCAGCCCCAGCATTTT.

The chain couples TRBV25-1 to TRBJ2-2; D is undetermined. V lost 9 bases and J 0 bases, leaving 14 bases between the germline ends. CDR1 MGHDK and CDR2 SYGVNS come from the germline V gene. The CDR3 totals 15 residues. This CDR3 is CASSWALANTGELFF. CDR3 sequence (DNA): TGTGCCAGTTCCTGGGCTCTCGCGAACACCGGGGAGCTGTTTTTT.

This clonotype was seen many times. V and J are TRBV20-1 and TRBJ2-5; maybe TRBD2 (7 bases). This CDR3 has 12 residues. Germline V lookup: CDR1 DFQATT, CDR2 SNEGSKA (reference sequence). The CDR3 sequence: CSPGAGEETQYF. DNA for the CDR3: TGCAGCCCGGGGGCGGGAGAAGAGACCCAGTACTTC.

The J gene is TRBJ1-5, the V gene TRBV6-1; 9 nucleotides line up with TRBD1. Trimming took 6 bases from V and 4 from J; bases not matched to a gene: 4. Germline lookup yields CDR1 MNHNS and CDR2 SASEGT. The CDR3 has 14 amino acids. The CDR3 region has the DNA TGTGCCAGCAGGCCGGGACAGGGAAATCAGCCCCAGCATTTT. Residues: CASRPGQGNQPQHF.